This is a list of T cell receptor beta chains from one sample in a study of Tregs in tolerant kidney transplant recipients. The assay was immunoSEQ multiplex PCR, and TCRdb's table has in-frame clones only and misses some. Here the sample spans approximately 90,000 clones, around nine tenths being singletons. The sequencing input was CD8+ T cells from blood. Source of these receptors: a human donor in good health. Each CDR3 is given with its conserved first and last residue. D genes are given only for firm matches. The size field is filled for only some rows; it gives once, few, many or a size class.

clone size: .
D gene: TRBD1
V gene: TRBV11-2
J gene: TRBJ1-1
CDR3 DNA: TGTGCCAGCATGTACAGGGGAAGGAACACTGAAGCTTTCTTT
CDR3 protein: CASMYRGRNTEAFF

clone size: .
D gene: .
V gene: TRBV6-1
J gene: TRBJ1-1
CDR3 DNA: TGTGCCAGCAGGCAAACAGGAATTCGTCCTGAAGCTTTCTTT
CDR3 protein: CASRQTGIRPEAFF

clone size: .
D gene: .
V gene: TRBV5-6
J gene: TRBJ1-2
CDR3 DNA: TGTGCCAGCAGCATGCCCCGTGAGACTAACTATGGCTACACCTTC
CDR3 protein: CASSMPRETNYGYTF

clone size: few
D gene: .
V gene: TRBV6-5
J gene: TRBJ2-5
CDR3 DNA: TGTGCCAGCAGTCCCGGGACCCAAGGAAAGACCCAGTACTTC
CDR3 protein: CASSPGTQGKTQYF

clone size: .
D gene: .
V gene: TRBV19
J gene: TRBJ1-2
CDR3 DNA: TGTGCCAGTAGTACGACACCCTGGGAAGACAGCTATGGCTACACCTTC
CDR3 protein: CASSTTPWEDSYGYTF

clone size: .
D gene: TRBD2
V gene: TRBV4-2
J gene: TRBJ2-3
CDR3 DNA: TGTGCCAGCAGCCAAGGGGTGGCTAGCGGGGCGGATACGCAGTATTTT
CDR3 protein: CASSQGVASGADTQYF

clone size: .
D gene: .
V gene: TRBV5-4
J gene: TRBJ1-1
CDR3 DNA: TGTGCCAGCAGCTTGGGGGCAGGGACTGAAGCTTTCTTT
CDR3 protein: CASSLGAGTEAFF

clone size: .
D gene: .
V gene: TRBV5-5
J gene: TRBJ2-7
CDR3 DNA: TGTGCCAGCATCCCTTTAGGAGGAGCCTACGAGCAGTACTTC
CDR3 protein: CASIPLGGAYEQYF

clone size: .
D gene: .
V gene: TRBV13
J gene: TRBJ2-7
CDR3 DNA: TGTGCCAGCAGCTTAGGCCAAGGGGGCTACGAGCAGTACTTC
CDR3 protein: CASSLGQGGYEQYF

clone size: .
D gene: .
V gene: TRBV5-5
J gene: TRBJ2-7
CDR3 DNA: TGTGCCAGCAGCTTTAGGCTAGCGCCCCAATACGAGCAGTACTTC
CDR3 protein: CASSFRLAPQYEQYF

clone size: .
D gene: TRBD1
V gene: TRBV27
J gene: TRBJ2-7
CDR3 DNA: TGTGCCAGCAGTCGAAGCCCCGGGACAGGGCTTTCCGAGCAGTACTTC
CDR3 protein: CASSRSPGTGLSEQYF

clone size: .
D gene: .
V gene: TRBV7-6
J gene: TRBJ2-7
CDR3 DNA: TGTGCCAGCAGCTCGGGCCAAGGGGCGTTACGCTACGAGCAGTACTTC
CDR3 protein: CASSSGQGALRYEQYF

clone size: .
D gene: TRBD1
V gene: TRBV9
J gene: TRBJ1-1
CDR3 DNA: TGTGCCAGCAGCGTAGACGGGGACAGGGTCTTTCCGGGTAAGGCTTTCTTT
CDR3 protein: CASSVDGDRVFPGKAFF

clone size: .
D gene: .
V gene: TRBV6-4
J gene: TRBJ2-1
CDR3 DNA: TGTGCCAGCAGTGACCTGGGGGCAAGACCCAATGAGCAGTTCTTC
CDR3 protein: CASSDLGARPNEQFF

clone size: .
D gene: .
V gene: TRBV9
J gene: TRBJ1-1
CDR3 DNA: TGTGCCAGCAGCTTGGGGGACGTCAGGGGTCATGAAGCTTTCTTT
CDR3 protein: CASSLGDVRGHEAFF

clone size: .
D gene: .
V gene: TRBV7-9
J gene: TRBJ2-5
CDR3 DNA: TGTGCCAGCAGCTTTTCAGGGGTCCAGCAAGAGACCCAGTACTTC
CDR3 protein: CASSFSGVQQETQYF

clone size: .
D gene: .
V gene: TRBV5-5
J gene: TRBJ1-6
CDR3 DNA: TGTGCCAGCAGCCGGTACCAGGAAATGGAAGTTGATTCACCCCTCCACTTT
CDR3 protein: CASSRYQEMEVDSPLHF

clone size: .
D gene: .
V gene: TRBV4-1
J gene: TRBJ2-1
CDR3 DNA: TGCGCCAGCAGCCAAGTTCCAGGGGACACATACAATGAGCAGTTCTTC
CDR3 protein: CASSQVPGDTYNEQFF

clone size: .
D gene: .
V gene: TRBV29-1
J gene: TRBJ2-3
CDR3 DNA: TGCAGCGTTGAAGGTCAGGGCACAGATACGCAGTATTTT
CDR3 protein: CSVEGQGTDTQYF

clone size: .
D gene: .
V gene: TRBV5-6
J gene: TRBJ1-1
CDR3 DNA: TGTGCCAGCAGCCTACGTGAGGGGGACACTGAAGCTTTCTTT
CDR3 protein: CASSLREGDTEAFF

clone size: .
D gene: TRBD1
V gene: TRBV11-2
J gene: TRBJ1-1
CDR3 DNA: TGTGCCAGCAGCTTCCGGGACAGGGACCCTCTTGAAGCTTTCTTT
CDR3 protein: CASSFRDRDPLEAFF